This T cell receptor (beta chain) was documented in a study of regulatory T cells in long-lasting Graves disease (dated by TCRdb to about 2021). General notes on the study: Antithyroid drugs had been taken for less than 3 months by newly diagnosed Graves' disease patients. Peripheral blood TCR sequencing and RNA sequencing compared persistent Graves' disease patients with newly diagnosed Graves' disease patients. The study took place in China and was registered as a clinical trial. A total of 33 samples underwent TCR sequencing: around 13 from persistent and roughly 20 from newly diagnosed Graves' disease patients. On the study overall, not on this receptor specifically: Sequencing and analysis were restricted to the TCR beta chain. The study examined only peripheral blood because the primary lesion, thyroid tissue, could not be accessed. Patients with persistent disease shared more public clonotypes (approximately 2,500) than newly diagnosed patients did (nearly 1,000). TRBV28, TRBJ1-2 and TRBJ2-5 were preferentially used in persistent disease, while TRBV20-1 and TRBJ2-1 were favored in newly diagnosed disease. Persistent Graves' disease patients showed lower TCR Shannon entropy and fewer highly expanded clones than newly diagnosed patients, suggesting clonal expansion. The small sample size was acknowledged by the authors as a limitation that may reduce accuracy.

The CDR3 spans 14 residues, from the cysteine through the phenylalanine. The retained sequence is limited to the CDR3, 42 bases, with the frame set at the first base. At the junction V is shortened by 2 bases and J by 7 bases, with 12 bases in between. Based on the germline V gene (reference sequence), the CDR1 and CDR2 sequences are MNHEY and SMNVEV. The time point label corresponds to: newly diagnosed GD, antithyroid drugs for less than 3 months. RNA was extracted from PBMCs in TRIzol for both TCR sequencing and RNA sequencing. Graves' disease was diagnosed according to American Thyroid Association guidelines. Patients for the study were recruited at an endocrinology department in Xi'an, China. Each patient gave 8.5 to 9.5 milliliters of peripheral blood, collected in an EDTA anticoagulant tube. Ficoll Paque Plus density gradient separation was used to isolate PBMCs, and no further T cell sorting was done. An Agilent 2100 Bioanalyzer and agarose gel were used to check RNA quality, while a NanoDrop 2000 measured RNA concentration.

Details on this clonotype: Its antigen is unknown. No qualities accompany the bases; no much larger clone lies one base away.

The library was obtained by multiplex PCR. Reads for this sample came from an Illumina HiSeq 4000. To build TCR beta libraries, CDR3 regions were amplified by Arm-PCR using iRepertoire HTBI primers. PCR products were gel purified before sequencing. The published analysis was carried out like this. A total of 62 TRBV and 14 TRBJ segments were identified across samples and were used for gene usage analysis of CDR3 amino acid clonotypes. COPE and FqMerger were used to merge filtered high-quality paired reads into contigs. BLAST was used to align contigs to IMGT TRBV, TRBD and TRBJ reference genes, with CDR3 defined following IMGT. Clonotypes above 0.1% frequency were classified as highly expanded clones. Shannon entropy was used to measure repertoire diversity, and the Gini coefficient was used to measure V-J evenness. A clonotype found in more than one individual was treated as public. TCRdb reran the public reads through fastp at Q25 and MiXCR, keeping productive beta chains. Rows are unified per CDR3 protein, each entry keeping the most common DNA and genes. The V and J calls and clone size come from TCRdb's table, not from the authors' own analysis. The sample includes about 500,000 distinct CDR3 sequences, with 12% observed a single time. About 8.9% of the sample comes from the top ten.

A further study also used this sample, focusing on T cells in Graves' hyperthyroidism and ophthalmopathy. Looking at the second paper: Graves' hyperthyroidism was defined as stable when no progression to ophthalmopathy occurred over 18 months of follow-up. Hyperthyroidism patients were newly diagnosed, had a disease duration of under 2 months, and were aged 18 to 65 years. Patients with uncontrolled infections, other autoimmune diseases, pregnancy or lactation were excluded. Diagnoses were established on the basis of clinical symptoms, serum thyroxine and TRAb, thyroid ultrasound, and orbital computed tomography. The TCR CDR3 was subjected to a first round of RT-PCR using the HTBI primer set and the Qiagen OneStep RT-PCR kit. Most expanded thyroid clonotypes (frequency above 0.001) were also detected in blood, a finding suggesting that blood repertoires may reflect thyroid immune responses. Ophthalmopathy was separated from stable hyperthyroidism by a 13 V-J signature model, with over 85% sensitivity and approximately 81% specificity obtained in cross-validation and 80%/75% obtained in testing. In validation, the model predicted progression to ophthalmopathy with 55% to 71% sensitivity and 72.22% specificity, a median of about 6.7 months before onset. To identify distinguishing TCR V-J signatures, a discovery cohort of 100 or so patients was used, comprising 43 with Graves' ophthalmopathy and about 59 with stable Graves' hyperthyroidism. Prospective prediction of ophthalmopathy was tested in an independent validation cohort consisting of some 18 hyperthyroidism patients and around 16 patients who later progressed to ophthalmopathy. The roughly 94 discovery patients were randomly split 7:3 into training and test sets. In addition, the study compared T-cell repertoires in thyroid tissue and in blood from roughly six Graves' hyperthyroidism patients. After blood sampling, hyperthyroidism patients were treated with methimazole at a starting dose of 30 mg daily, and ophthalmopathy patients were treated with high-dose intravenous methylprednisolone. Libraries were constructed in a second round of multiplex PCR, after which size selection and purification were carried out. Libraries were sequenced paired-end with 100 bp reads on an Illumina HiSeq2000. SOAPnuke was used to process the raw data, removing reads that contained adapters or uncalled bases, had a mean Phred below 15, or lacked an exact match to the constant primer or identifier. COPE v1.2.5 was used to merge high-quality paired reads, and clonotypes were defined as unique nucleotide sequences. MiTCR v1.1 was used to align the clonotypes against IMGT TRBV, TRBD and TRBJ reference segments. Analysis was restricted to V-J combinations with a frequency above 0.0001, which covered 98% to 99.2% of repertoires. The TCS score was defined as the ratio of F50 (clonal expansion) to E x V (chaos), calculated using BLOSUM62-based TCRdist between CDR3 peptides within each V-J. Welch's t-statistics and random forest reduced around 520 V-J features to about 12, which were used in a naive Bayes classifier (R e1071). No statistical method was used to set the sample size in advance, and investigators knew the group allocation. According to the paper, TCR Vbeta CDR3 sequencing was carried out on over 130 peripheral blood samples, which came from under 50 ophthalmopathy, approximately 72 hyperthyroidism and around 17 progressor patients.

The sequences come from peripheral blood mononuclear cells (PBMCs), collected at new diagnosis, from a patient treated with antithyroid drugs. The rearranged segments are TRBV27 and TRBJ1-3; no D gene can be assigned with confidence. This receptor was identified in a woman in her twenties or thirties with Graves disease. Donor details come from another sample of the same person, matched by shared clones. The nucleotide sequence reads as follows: TGTGCCAGCAGTTTACAATTCGACCCCAACACCATATATTTT. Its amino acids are CASSLQFDPNTIYF.